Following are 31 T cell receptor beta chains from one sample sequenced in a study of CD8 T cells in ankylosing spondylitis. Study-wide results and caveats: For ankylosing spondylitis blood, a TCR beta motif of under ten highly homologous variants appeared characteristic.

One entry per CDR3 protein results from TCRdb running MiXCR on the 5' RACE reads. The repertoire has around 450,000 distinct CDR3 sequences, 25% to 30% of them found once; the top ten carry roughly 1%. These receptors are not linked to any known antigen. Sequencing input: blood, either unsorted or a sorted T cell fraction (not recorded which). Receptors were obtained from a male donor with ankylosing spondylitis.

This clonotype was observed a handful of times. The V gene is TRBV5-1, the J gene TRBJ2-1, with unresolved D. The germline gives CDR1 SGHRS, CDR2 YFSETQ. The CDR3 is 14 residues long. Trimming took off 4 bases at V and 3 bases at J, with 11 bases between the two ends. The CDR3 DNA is TGCGCCAGCAGCCTAGACTCCATCTACAATGAGCAGTTCTTC. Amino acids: CASSLDSIYNEQFF.

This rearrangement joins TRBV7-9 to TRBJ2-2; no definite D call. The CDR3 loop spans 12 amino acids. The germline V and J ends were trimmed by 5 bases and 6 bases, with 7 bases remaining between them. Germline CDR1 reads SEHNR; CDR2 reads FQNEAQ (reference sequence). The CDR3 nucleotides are TGTGCCAGCAGCCGGAGAGCCGGGGAGCTGTTTTTT. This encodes CASSRRAGELFF. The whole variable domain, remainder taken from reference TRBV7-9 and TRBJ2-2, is DTGVSQNPRHKITKRGQNVTFRCDPISEHNRLYWYRQTLGQGPEFLTYFQNEAQLEKSRLLSDRFSAERPKGSFSTLEIQRTEQGDSAMYLCASSRRAGELFFGEGSRLTVL.

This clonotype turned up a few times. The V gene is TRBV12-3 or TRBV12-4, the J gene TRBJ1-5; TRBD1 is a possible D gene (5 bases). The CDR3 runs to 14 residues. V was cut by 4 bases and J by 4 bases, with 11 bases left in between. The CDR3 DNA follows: TGTGCCAGCAGTTGGGGGTTGCTTAATCAGCCCCAGCATTTT. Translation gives CASSWGLLNQPQHF.

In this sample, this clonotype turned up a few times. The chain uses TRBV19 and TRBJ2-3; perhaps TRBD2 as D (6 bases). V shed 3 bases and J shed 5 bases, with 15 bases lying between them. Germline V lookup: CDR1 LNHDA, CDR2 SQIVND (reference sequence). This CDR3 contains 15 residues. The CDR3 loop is CASSMGGVLGDTQYF. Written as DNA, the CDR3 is TGTGCCAGTAGTATGGGGGGAGTGCTCGGAGATACGCAGTATTTT. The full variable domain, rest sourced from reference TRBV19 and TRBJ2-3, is DGGITQSPKYLFRKEGQNVTLSCEQNLNHDAMYWYRQDPGQGLRLIYYSQIVNDFQKGDIAEGYSVSREKKESFPLTVTSAQKNPTAFYLCASSMGGVLGDTQYFGPGTRLTVL.

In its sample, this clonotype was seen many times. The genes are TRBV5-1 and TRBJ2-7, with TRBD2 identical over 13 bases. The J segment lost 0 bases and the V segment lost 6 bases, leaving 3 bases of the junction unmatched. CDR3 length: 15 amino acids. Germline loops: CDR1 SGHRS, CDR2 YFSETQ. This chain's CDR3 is CASTWTSGSSYEQYV. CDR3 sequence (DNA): TGCGCCAGCACCTGGACTAGCGGGAGCTCCTACGAGCAGTACGTC.

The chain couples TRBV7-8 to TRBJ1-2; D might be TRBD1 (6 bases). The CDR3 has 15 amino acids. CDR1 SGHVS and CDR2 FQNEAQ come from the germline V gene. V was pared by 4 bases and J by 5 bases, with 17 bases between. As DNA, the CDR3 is TGTGCCAGCAGCTACTGGGGGCAGGGACGGTATGGCTACACCTTC. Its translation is CASSYWGQGRYGYTF.

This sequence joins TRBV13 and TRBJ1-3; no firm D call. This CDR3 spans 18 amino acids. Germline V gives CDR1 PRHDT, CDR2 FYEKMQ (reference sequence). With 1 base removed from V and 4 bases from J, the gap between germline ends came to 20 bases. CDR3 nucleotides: TGTGCCAGCAGCTTAGCGGCGGGGTCAACGGTGGGAGGAAACACCATATATTTT. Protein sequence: CASSLAAGSTVGGNTIYF.

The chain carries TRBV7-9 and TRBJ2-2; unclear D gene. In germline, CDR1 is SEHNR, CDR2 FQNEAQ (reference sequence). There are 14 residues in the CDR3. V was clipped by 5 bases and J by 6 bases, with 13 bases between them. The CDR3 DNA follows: TGTGCCAGCAGCCAGGAAAATGGGCCCGGGGAGCTGTTTTTT. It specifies CASSQENGPGELFF.

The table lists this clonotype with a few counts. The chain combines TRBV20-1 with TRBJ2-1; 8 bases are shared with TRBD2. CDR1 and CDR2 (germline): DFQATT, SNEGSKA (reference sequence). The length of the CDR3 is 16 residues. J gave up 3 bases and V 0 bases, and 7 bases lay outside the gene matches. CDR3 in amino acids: CSARDQSSGYYNEQFF. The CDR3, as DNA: TGCAGTGCTAGAGATCAGTCTAGCGGGTACTACAATGAGCAGTTCTTC.

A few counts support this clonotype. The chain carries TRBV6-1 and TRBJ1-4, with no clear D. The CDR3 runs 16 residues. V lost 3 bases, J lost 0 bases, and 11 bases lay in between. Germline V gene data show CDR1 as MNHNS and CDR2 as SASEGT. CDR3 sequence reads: CASSDRWGATNEKLFF. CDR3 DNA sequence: TGTGCCAGCAGTGACCGATGGGGTGCAACTAATGAAAAACTGTTTTTT.

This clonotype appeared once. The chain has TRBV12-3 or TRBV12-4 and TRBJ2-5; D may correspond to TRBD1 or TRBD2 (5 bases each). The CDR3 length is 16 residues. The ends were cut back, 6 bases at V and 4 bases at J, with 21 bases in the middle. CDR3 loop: CASRLGTIESIETQYF. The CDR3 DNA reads TGTGCCAGCAGACTCGGGACCATAGAGAGTATAGAGACCCAGTACTTC.

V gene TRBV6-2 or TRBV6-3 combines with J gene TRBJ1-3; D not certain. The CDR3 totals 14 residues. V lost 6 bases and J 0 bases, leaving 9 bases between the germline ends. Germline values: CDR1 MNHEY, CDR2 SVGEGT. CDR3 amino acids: CASRDDGSGNTIYF. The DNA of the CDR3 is TGTGCCAGCAGAGACGACGGCTCTGGAAACACCATATATTTT.

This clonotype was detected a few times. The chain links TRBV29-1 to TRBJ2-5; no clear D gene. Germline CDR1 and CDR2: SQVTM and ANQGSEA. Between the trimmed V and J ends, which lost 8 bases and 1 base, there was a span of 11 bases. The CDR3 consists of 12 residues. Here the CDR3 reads CSLGHTQETQYF. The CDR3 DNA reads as TGCAGCTTAGGCCATACCCAAGAGACCCAGTACTTC.

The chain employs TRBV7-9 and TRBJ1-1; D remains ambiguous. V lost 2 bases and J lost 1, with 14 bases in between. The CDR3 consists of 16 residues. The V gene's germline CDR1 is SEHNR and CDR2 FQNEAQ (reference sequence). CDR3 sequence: CASSLRFEQQNTEAFF. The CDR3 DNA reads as TGTGCCAGCAGCTTACGGTTTGAACAGCAGAACACTGAAGCTTTCTTT.

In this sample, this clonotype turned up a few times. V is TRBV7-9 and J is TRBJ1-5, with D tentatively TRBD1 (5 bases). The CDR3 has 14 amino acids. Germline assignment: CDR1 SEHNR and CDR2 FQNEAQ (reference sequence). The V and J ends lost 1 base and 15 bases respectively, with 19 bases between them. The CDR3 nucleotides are TGTGCCAGCAGCTTAGGGGCCCGGGACGGACCCTCGCATTTT. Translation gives CASSLGARDGPSHF.

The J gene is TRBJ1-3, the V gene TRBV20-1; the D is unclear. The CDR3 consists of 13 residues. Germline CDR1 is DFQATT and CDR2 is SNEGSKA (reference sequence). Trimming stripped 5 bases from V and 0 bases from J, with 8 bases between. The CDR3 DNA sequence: TGCAGTGCTTACTACAACTCTGGAAACACCATATATTTT. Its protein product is CSAYYNSGNTIYF.

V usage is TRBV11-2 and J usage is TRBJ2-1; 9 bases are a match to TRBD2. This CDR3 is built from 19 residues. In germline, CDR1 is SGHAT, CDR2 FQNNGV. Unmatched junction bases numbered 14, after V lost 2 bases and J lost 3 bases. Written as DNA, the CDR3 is TGTGCCAGCAGCTTATTGGACCTAGCGGCTAGCGGGATCTACAATGAGCAGTTCTTC. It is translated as CASSLLDLAASGIYNEQFF.

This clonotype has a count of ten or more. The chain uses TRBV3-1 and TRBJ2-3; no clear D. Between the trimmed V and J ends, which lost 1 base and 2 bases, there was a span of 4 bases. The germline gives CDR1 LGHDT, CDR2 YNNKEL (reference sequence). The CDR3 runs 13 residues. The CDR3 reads CASSQGTTDTQYF. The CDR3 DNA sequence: TGTGCCAGCAGCCAAGGTACCACAGATACGCAGTATTTT.

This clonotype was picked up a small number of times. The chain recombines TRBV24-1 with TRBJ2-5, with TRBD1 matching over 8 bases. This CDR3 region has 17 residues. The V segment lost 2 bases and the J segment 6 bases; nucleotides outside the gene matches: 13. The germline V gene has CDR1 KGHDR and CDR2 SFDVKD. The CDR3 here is CATSDSEAGGASKTQYF. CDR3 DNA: TGTGCCACCAGTGATTCCGAGGCAGGGGGCGCCTCGAAGACCCAGTACTTC.

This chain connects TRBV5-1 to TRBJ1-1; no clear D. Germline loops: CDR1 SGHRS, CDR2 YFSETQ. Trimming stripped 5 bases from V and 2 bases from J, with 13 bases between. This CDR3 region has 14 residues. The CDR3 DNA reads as TGCGCCAGCAGTTCCGCCGCCGGCAACACTGAAGCTTTCTTT. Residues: CASSSAAGNTEAFF.

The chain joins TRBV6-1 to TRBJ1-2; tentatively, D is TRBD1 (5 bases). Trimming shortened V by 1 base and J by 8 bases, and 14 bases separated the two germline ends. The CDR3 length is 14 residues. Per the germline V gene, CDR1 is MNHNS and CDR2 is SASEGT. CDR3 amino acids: CASSEVRGPIGYTF. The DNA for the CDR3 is TGTGCCAGCAGTGAAGTCCGGGGACCTATCGGCTACACCTTC.

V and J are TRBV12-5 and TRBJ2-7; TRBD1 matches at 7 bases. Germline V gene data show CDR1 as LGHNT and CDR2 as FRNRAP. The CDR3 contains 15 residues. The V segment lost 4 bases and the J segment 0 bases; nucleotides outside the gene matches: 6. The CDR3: CASGSLTGYSYEQYV. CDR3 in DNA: TGTGCTAGTGGTTCGCTGACAGGGTACTCCTACGAGCAGTACGTC.

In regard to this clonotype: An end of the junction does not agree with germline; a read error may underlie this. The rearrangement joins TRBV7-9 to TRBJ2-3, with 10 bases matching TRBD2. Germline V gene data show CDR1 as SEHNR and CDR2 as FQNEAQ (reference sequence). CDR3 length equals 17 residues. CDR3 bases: TGTGCCAGCAGCATAGCCTTTAGCGGGGGGAGCACAGATACGCAGTATTTT. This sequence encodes CASSIAFSGGSTDTQYF.

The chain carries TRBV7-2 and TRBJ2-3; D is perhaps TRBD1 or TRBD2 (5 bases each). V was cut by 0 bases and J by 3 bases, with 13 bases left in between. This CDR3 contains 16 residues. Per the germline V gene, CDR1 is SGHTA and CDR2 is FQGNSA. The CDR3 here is CASSLARGARTDTQYF. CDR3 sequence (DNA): TGTGCCAGCAGCTTAGCGCGAGGGGCACGGACAGATACGCAGTATTTT.

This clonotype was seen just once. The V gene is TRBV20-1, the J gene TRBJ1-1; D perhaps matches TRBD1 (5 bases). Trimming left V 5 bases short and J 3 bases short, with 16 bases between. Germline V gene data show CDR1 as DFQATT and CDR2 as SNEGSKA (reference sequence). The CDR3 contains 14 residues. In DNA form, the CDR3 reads TGCAGTGCTGGGGCTTCAGGGTGGGACACTGAAGCTTTCTTT. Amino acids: CSAGASGWDTEAFF.

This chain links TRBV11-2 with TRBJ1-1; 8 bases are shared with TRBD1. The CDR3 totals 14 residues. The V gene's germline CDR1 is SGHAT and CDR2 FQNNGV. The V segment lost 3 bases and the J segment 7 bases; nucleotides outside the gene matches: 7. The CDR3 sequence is CASSLSGGLGEAFF. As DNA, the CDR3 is TGTGCCAGCAGCTTGTCAGGGGGCTTGGGTGAAGCTTTCTTT. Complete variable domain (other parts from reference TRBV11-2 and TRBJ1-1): EAGVAQSPRYKIIEKRQSVAFWCNPISGHATLYWYQQILGQGPKLLIQFQNNGVVDDSQLPKDRFSAERLKGVDSTLKIQPAKLEDSAVYLCASSLSGGLGEAFFGQGTRLTVV.

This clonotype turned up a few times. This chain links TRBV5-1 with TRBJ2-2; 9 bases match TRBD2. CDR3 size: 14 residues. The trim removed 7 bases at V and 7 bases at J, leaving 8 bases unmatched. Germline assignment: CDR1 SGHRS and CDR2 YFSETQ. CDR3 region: CASLAGGSVGELFF. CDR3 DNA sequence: TGCGCCAGCCTGGCGGGAGGGTCAGTCGGGGAGCTGTTTTTT.

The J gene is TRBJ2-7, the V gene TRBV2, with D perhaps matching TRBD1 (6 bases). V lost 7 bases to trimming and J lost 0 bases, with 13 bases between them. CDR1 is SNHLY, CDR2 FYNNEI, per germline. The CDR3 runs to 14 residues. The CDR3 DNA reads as TGTGCCAGCAAGACAGGCGTTAGCTCCTACGAGCAGTACTTC. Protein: CASKTGVSSYEQYF. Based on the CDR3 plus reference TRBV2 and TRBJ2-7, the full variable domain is EPEVTQTPSHQVTQMGQEVILRCVPISNHLYFYWYRQILGQKVEFLVSFYNNEISEKSEIFDDQFSVERPDGSNFTLKIRSTKLEDSAMYFCASKTGVSSYEQYFGPGTRLTVT.

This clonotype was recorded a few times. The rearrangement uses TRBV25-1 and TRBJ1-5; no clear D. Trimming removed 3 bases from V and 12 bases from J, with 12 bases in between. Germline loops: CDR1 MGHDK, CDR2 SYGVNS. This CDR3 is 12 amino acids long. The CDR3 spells CASSEPLGHQHF. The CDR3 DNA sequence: TGTGCCAGCAGTGAGCCCCTCGGCCACCAGCATTTT.

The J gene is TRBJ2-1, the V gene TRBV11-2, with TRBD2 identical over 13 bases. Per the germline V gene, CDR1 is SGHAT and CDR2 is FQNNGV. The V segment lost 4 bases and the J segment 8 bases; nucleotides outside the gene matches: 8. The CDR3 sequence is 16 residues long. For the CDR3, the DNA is TGTGCCAGCAGCTCCCGACTAGCGGGGGGCAGGGATGAGCAGTTCTTC. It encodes CASSSRLAGGRDEQFF.

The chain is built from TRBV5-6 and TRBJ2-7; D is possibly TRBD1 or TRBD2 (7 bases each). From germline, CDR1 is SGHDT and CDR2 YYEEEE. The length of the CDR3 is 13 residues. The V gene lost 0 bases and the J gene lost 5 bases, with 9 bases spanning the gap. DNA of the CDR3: TGTGCCAGCAGCTTGGCAGGGGGGGACGAGCAGTACTTC. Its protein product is CASSLAGGDEQYF. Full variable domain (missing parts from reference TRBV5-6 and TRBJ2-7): DAGVTQSPTHLIKTRGQQVTLRCSPKSGHDTVSWYQQALGQGPQFIFQYYEEEERQRGNFPDRFSGHQFPNYSSELNVNALLLGDSALYLCASSLAGGDEQYFGPGTRLTVT.